The entry below describes one TCR beta chain. Its antigen remains unidentified. The data belong to a study of cytomegalovirus exposure and HLA in healthy donors. Findings of the study overall: Confirmation in vitro established that a few CMV-associated chains were specific for CMV antigens. Later analysis reportedly placed an Asian-associated ancestry cluster below the approximately 680-donor mean in N-insertions. By HLA locus, TCR association rates varied in a later analysis, with DRB1 showing the most and HLA-C the fewest. Earlier analysis looked at TCR beta V segments, and most were productive about 87% or about 30% of the time.

The primer mix had 60 Vbeta and 13 Jbeta primers. The data were produced by immunoSEQ multiplex PCR, yet TCRdb's version contains in-frame clones alone and is incomplete. The sample lists 100,000 to 150,000 clones, roughly 71% occurring once. This CDR3 is built from 15 residues. In germline, CDR1 is SEHNR, CDR2 FQNEAQ (reference sequence). V dropped 6 bases and J dropped 5 bases, with 17 bases sitting between them. The clonotype comes from a woman between 35 and 50 years old in good health and CMV-seronegative. The chain employs TRBV7-9 and TRBJ2-1; weak D call: TRBD2 (6 bases). The specimen was PBMCs. The CDR3 sequence: CASSDAGGNNNEQFF. The CDR3 coding sequence is TGTGCCAGCAGTGACGCTGGAGGGAATAACAATGAGCAGTTCTTC. Looking up the rest from reference TRBV7-9 and TRBJ2-1 gives the full variable domain: DTGVSQNPRHKITKRGQNVTFRCDPISEHNRLYWYRQTLGQGPEFLTYFQNEAQLEKSRLLSDRFSAERPKGSFSTLEIQRTEQGDSAMYLCASSDAGGNNNEQFFGPGTRLTVL.